In its sample, the clone carrying this TCR beta chain was seen many times. What it binds is not known. The sample comes from a study of T cells in Graves' hyperthyroidism and ophthalmopathy. Notes on the study in general: Blood also contained most expanded thyroid clonotypes above 0.001.

TCR beta CDR3 regions were amplified from RNA transcripts. HTBI primers drove first-round RT-PCR of the TCR CDR3. One entry per CDR3 protein results from TCRdb running MiXCR on the multiplex PCR reads. Among 550,000 to 800,000 distinct CDR3 sequences, roughly 17% were seen once, and the ten largest hold about a sixth. Trimming pared 6 bases from V and 0 bases from J, leaving 9 bases between. The CDR3 has 13 amino acids. The sample was blood. The rearrangement links TRBV12-3 or TRBV12-4 to TRBJ2-7, with D perhaps assigned TRBD1 or TRBD2 (5 bases each). The clonotype originates from a man aged 50 or older with Graves' hyperthyroidism. CDR3 in amino acids: CASRRDVSYEQYF. CDR3 DNA sequence: TGTGCCAGCAGACGGGACGTCTCCTACGAGCAGTACTTC.